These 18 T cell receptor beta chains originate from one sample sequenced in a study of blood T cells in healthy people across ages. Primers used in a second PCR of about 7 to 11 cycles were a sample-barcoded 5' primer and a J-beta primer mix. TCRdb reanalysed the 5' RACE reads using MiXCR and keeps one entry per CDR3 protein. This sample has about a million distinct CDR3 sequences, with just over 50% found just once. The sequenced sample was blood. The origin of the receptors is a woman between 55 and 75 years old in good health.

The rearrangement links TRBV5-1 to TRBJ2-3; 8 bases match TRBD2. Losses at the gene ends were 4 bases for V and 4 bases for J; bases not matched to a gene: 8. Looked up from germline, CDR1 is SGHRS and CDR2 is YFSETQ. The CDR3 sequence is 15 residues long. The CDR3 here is CASSPRGLVADTQYF. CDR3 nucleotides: TGCGCCAGCAGCCCGAGGGGACTAGTTGCAGATACGCAGTATTTT.

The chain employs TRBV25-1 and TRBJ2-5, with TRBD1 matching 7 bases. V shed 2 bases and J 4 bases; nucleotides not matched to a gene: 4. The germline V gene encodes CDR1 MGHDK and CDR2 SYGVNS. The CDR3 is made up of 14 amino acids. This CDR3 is CASSEPGTVETQYF. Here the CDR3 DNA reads TGTGCCAGCAGTGAACCCGGGACAGTAGAGACCCAGTACTTC.

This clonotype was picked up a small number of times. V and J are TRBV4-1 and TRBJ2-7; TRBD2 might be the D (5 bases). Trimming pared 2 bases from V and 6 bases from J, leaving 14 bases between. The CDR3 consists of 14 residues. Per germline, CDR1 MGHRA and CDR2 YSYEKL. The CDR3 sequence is CASSQPGGPREQYF. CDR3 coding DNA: TGCGCCAGCAGCCAACCCGGCGGGCCACGCGAGCAGTACTTC.

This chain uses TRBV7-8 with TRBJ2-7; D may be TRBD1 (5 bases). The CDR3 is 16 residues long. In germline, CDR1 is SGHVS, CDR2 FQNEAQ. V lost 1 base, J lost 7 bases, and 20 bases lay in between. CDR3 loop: CASSLERLPGLREQYF. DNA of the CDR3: TGTGCCAGCAGCTTAGAACGGCTCCCAGGGCTCAGGGAGCAGTACTTC.

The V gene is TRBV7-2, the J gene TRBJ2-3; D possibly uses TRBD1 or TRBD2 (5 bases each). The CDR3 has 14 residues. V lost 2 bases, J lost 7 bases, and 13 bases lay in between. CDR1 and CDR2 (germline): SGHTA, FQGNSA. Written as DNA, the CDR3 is TGTGCCAGCAGCTTATGGGGGATAGCGAATACGCAGTATTTT. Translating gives CASSLWGIANTQYF.

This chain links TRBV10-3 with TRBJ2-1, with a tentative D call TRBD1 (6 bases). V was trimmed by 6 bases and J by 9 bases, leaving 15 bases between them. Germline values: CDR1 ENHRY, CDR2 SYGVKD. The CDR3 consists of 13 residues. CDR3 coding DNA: TGTGCCATCAGCCCGACAGGAATCGGTGAGCAGTTCTTC. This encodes CAISPTGIGEQFF.

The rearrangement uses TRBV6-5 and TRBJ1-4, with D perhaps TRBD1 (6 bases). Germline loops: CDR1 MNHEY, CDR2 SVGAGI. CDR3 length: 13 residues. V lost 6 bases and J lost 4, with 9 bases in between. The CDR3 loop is CASRDSLNEKLFF. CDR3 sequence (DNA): TGTGCCAGCAGGGACAGCCTTAATGAAAAACTGTTTTTT.

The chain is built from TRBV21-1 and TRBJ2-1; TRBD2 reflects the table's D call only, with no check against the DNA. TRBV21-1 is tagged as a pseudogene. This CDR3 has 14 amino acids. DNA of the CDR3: TGTGCCAGCAGCAACCCCAGGTGTGGACTAGCCCAGTTCTTC. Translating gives CASSNPRCGLAQFF.

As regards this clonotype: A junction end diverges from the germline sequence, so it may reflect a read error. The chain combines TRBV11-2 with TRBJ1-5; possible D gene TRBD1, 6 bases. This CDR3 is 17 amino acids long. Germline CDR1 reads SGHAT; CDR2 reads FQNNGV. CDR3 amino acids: CASSLDRDIRSNQPQHF. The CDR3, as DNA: TGTGCCAGCAGCCTAGACCGGGACATAAGAAGCAATCAGCCCCAGCATTTT.

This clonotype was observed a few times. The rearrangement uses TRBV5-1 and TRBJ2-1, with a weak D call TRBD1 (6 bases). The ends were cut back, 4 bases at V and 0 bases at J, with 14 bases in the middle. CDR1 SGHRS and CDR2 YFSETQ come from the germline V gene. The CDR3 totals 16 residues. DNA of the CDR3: TGCGCCAGCAGCGAACTGGACAGAACCTCCTACAATGAGCAGTTCTTC. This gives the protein CASSELDRTSYNEQFF.

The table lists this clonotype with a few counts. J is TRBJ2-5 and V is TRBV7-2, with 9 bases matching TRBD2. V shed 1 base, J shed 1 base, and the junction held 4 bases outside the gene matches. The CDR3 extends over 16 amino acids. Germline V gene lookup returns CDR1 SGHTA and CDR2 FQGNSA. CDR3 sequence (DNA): TGTGCCAGCAGCTTAGTGTCTAGCGGGGTCCAAGAGACCCAGTACTTC. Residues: CASSLVSSGVQETQYF.

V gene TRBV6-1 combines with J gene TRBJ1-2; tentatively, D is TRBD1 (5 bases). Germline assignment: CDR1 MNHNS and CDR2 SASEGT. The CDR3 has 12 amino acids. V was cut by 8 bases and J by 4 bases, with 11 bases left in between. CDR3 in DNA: TGTGCCAGCTCTTCAGGGCTCTATGGCTACACCTTC. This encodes CASSSGLYGYTF.

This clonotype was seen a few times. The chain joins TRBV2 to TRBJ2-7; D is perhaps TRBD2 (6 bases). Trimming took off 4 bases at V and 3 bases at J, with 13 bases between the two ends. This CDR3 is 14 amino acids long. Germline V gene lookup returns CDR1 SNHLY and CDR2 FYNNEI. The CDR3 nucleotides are TGTGCCAGCAGTGTTGGGGGGAGCCTCTACGAGCAGTACTTC. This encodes CASSVGGSLYEQYF.

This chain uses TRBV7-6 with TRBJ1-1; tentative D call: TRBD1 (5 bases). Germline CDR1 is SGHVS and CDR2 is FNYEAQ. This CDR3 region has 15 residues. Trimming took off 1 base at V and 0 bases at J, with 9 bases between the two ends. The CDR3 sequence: CASSLGQNMNTEAFF. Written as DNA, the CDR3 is TGTGCCAGCAGCTTAGGACAGAACATGAACACTGAAGCTTTCTTT.

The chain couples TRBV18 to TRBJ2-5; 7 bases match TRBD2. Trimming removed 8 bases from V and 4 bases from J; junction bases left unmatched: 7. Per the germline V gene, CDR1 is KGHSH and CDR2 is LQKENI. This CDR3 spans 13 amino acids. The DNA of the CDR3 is TGTGCCAGCACCCGGACTAGAGGAGAGACCCAGTACTTC. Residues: CASTRTRGETQYF.

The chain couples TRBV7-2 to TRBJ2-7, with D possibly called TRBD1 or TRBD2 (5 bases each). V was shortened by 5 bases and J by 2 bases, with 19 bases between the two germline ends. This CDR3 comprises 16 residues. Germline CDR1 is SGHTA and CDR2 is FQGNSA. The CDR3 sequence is CASSPIATGTAYEQYF. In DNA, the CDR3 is TGTGCCAGCAGCCCGATAGCTACCGGGACGGCCTACGAGCAGTACTTC.

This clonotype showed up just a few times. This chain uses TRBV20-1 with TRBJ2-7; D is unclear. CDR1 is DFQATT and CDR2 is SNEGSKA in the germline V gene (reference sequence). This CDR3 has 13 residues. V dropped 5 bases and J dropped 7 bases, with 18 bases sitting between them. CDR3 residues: CSAVIRPPAEQYF. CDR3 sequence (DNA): TGCAGTGCTGTAATACGGCCCCCGGCGGAGCAGTACTTC.

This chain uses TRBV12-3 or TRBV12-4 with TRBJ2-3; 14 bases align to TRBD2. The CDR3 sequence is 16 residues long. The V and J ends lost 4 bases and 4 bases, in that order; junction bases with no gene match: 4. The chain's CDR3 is CASSSQGLAGADTQYF. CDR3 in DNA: TGTGCCAGCAGTTCCCAGGGACTAGCGGGGGCAGATACGCAGTATTTT.